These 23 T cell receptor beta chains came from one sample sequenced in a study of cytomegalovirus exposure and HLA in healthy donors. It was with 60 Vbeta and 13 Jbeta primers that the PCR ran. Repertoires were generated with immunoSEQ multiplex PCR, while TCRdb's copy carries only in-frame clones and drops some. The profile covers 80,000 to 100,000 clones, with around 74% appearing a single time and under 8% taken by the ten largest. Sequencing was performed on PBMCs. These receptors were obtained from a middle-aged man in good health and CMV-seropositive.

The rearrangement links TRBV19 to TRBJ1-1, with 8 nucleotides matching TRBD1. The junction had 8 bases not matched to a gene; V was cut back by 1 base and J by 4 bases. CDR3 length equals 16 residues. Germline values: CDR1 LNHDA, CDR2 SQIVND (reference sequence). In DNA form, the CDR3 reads TGTGCCAGTAGTATAGTCCCTGCAGGGGGCAGCACTGAAGCTTTCTTT. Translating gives CASSIVPAGGSTEAFF. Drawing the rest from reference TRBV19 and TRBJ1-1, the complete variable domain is DGGITQSPKYLFRKEGQNVTLSCEQNLNHDAMYWYRQDPGQGLRLIYYSQIVNDFQKGDIAEGYSVSREKKESFPLTVTSAQKNPTAFYLCASSIVPAGGSTEAFFGQGTRLTVV.

The CDR3 DNA is TGTGCCAGTAGTGTGGGGGGCTCCTACGAGCAGTACTTC. It specifies CASSVGGSYEQYF. The chain couples TRBV19 to TRBJ2-7; D might be TRBD2 (6 bases). The germline CDR1 and CDR2 sequences are LNHDA and SQIVND (reference sequence). Trimming removed 5 bases at V and 0 bases at J, with 8 bases between. The CDR3 spans 13 residues. The full variable domain, its missing parts supplied by reference TRBV19 and TRBJ2-7, is DGGITQSPKYLFRKEGQNVTLSCEQNLNHDAMYWYRQDPGQGLRLIYYSQIVNDFQKGDIAEGYSVSREKKESFPLTVTSAQKNPTAFYLCASSVGGSYEQYFGPGTRLTVT.

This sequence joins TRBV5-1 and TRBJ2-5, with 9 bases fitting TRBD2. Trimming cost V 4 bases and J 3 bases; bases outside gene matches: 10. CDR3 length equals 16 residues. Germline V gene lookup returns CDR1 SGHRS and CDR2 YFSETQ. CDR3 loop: CASSPWGGGAKETQYF. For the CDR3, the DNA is TGCGCCAGCAGCCCCTGGGGCGGGGGGGCTAAAGAGACCCAGTACTTC.

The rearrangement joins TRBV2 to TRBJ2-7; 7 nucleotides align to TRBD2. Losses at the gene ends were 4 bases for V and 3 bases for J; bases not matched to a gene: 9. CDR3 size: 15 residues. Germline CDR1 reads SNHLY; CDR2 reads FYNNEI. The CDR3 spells CASSGSSGRYYEQYF. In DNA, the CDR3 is TGTGCCAGCAGTGGATCTAGCGGACGTTACTACGAGCAGTACTTC.

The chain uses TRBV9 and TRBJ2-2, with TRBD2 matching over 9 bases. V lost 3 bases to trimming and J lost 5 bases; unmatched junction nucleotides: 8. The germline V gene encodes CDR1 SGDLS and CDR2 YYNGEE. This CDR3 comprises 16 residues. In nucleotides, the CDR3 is TGTGCCAGCAGCGAGCCCCGCGGGGGGGGGACCGGGGAGCTGTTTTTT. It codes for CASSEPRGGGTGELFF.

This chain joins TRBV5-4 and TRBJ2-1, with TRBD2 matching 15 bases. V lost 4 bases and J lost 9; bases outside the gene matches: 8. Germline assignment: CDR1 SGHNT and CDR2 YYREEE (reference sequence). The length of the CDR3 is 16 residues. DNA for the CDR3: TGTGCCAGCAGCGACGGACTAGCGGGGGGGGTTAGTGAGCAGTTCTTC. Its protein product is CASSDGLAGGVSEQFF.

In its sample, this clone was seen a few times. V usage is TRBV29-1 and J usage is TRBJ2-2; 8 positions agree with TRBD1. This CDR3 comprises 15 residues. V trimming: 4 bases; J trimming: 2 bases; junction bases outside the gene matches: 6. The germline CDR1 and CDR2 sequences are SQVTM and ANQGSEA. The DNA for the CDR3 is TGCAGCGTTGTAGGGCAGGGGGCAAACACCGGGGAGCTGTTTTTT. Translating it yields CSVVGQGANTGELFF.

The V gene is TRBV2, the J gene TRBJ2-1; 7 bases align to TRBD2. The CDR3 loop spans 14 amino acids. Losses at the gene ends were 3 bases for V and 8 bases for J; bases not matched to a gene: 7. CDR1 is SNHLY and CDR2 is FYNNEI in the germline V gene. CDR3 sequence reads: CASSEGGSTDEQFF. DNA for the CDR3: TGTGCCAGCAGTGAGGGGGGGTCCACGGATGAGCAGTTCTTC.

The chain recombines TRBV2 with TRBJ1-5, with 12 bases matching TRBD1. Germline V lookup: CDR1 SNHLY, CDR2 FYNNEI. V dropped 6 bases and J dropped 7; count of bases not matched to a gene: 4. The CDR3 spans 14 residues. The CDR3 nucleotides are TGTGCCAGCAGCGGGACAGGGGGCTTGCAGCCCCAGCATTTT. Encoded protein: CASSGTGGLQPQHF. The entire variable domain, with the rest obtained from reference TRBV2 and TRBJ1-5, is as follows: EPEVTQTPSHQVTQMGQEVILRCVPISNHLYFYWYRQILGQKVEFLVSFYNNEISEKSEIFDDQFSVERPDGSNFTLKIRSTKLEDSAMYFCASSGTGGLQPQHFGDGTRLSIL.

The CDR3 coding sequence is TGCGCCAGCAGCCCCCGCCCTCCAGACTCCTACGAGCAGTACTTC. Its protein product is CASSPRPPDSYEQYF. V and J are TRBV5-1 and TRBJ2-7; unclear D gene. The V gene lost 4 bases and the J gene lost 0 bases, with 14 bases spanning the gap. CDR1 and CDR2 from the germline V gene are SGHRS and YFSETQ. This CDR3 is built from 15 residues.

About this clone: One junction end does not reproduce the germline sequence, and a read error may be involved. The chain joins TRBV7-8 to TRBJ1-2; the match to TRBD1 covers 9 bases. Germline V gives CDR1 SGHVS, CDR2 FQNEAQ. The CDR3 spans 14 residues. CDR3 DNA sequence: TGTGCCAGCAGTACAGGGGGCGCTAACTATGGCTACCCCTTC. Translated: CASSTGGANYGYPF.

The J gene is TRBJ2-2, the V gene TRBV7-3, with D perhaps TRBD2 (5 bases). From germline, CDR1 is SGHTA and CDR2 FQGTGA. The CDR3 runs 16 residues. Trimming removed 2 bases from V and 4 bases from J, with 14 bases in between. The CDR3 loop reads CASSLFGVQTTGELFF. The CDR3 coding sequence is TGTGCCAGCAGCTTATTCGGGGTCCAGACCACCGGGGAGCTGTTTTTT. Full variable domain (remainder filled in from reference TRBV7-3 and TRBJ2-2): GAGVSQTPSNKVTEKGKYVELRCDPISGHTALYWYRQSLGQGPEFLIYFQGTGAADDSGLPNDRFFAVRPEGSVSTLKIQRTERGDSAVYLCASSLFGVQTTGELFFGEGSRLTVL.

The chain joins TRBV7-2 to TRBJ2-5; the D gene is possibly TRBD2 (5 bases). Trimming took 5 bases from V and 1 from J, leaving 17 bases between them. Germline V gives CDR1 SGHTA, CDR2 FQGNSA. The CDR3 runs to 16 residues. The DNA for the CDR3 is TGTGCCAGCAGCGGTTGGGCTAGCCGTACCCAAGAGACCCAGTACTTC. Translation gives CASSGWASRTQETQYF.

The CDR3, as DNA: TGTGCCAGCAGCTTATGGACGGACAGGGGGATCTCCTACAATGAGCAGTTCTTC. Its protein product is CASSLWTDRGISYNEQFF. The chain links TRBV7-8 to TRBJ2-1; 10 bases are shared with TRBD1. Germline CDR1 and CDR2: SGHVS and FQNEAQ. Trimming took 2 bases from V and 0 from J; bases not matched to a gene: 7. The CDR3 runs to 18 residues.

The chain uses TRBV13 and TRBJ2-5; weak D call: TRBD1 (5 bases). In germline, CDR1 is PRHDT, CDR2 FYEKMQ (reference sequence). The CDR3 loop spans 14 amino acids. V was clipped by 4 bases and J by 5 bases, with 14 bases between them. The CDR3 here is CASSSRTNVETQYF. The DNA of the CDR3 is TGTGCCAGCAGCTCCCGGACAAACGTGGAGACCCAGTACTTC.

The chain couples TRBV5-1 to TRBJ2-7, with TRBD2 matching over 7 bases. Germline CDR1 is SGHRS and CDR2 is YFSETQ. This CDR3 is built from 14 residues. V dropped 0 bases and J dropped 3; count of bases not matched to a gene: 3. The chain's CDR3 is CASSLGGEGYEQYF. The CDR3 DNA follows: TGCGCCAGCAGCTTGGGAGGGGAGGGCTACGAGCAGTACTTC.

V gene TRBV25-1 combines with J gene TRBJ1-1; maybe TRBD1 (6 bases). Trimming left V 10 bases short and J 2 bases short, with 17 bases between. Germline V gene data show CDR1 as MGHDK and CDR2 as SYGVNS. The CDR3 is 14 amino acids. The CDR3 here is CATRTTGFNTEAFF. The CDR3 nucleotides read TGTGCCACCAGAACTACAGGGTTTAACACTGAAGCTTTCTTT. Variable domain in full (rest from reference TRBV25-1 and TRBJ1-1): EADIYQTPRYLVIGTGKKITLECSQTMGHDKMYWYQQDPGMELHLIHYSYGVNSTEKGDLSSESTVSRIRTEHFPLTLESARPSHTSQYLCATRTTGFNTEAFFGQGTRLTVV.

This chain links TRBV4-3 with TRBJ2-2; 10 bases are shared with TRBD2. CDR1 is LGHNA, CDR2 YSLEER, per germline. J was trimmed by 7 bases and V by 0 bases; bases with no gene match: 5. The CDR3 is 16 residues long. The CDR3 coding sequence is TGCGCCAGCAGCCAAGAGGTGGGACTAGCGAACGGGGAGCTGTTTTTT. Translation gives CASSQEVGLANGELFF.

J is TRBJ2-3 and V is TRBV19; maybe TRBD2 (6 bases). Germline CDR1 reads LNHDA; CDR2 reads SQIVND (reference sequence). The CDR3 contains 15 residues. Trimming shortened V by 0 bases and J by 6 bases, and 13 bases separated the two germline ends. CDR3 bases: TGTGCCAGTAGTATAGATCGGGTCCGGGAGGATACGCAGTATTTT. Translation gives CASSIDRVREDTQYF.

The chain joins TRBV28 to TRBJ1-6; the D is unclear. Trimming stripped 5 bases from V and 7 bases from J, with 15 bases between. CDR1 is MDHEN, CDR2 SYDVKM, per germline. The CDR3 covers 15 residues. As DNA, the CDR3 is TGTGCCAGCAGTACAGCCACCGGGGTGAATTCACCCCTCCACTTT. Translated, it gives CASSTATGVNSPLHF. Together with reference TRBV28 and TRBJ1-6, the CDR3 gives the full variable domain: DVKVTQSSRYLVKRTGEKVFLECVQDMDHENMFWYRQDPGLGLRLIYFSYDVKMKEKGDIPEGYSVSREKKERFSLILESASTNQTSMYLCASSTATGVNSPLHFGNGTRLTVT.

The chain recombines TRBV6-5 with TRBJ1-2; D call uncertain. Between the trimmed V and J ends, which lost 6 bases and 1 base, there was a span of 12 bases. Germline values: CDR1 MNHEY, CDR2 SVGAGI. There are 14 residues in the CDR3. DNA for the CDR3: TGTGCCAGCAGCCCCATGTCACTTAACTATGGCTACACCTTC. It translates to CASSPMSLNYGYTF.

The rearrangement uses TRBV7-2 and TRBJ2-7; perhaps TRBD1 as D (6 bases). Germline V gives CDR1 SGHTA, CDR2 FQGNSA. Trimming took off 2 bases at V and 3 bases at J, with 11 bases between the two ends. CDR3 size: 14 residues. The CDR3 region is CASSLQGIFYEQYF. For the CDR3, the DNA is TGTGCCAGCAGCTTACAGGGGATTTTCTACGAGCAGTACTTC.

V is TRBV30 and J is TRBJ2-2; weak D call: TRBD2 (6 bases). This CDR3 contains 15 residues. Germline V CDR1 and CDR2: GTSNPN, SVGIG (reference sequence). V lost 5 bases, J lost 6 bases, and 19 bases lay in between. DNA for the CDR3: TGTGCCTGGGAAGAGGGCAACGGGGGTCCCGGGGAGCTGTTTTTT. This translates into CAWEEGNGGPGELFF.